The rows below give T cell receptor beta chains drawn from one sample of a study of T cell responses to AZD1222 COVID-19 vaccine. The assay was immunoSEQ multiplex PCR, and TCRdb's table has in-frame clones only and misses some. The sample records under 150,000 clones, approximately 90% being singletons. This sample comprised peripheral blood, obtained on day 0 of AZD1222 vaccination. The receptors were gathered from an adult in good health. The CDR3 runs from the conserved cysteine through the conserved F or W. A D gene is named only where the DNA matches it firmly. The listing skips clone size in some rows; elsewhere it reads once, few, many or a size class.

size: -
D: -
J: TRBJ2-7
V: TRBV6-5
DNA: TGTGCCAGCAGTTACTCGAACGTAGCCTACGAGCAGTACTTC
CDR3: CASSYSNVAYEQYF

size: -
D: -
J: TRBJ2-7
V: TRBV4-1
DNA: TGCGCCAGCAGCCAAGCCAGGGCCCCCTACGAGCAGTACTTC
CDR3: CASSQARAPYEQYF

size: -
D: -
J: TRBJ2-7
V: TRBV5-6
DNA: TGTGCCAGCAGCTTGGGCCCCAGGTACGAGCAGTACTTC
CDR3: CASSLGPRYEQYF

size: few
D: -
J: TRBJ1-2
V: TRBV28
DNA: TGTGCCAGCACCCAGATGAGGGGGGGGAACGGTGGCTACACCTTC
CDR3: CASTQMRGGNGGYTF

size: -
D: TRBD1
J: TRBJ2-7
V: TRBV2
DNA: TGTGCCAGCAGTGATGACAGGGGTGACTACGAGCAGTACTTC
CDR3: CASSDDRGDYEQYF

size: -
D: -
J: TRBJ1-4
V: TRBV4-3
DNA: TGCGCCAGCAGCCAACTTCCGGACCACGGGGAAAAACTGTTTTTT
CDR3: CASSQLPDHGEKLFF

size: -
D: TRBD1
J: TRBJ1-4
V: TRBV27
DNA: TGTGCCAGCAGGCCGGACAGGGGACCCGGTCGGGAAAAACTGTTTTTT
CDR3: CASRPDRGPGREKLFF

size: -
D: -
J: TRBJ2-2
V: TRBV7-2
DNA: TGTGCCAGCAGCCTCAGGAGCGGTCCCACCGGGGAGCTGTTTTTT
CDR3: CASSLRSGPTGELFF

size: -
D: TRBD2
J: TRBJ2-2
V: TRBV28
DNA: TGTGCCAGCAGGATTAGCGGGAGTTGGCCCGGGGAGCTGTTTTTT
CDR3: CASRISGSWPGELFF

size: -
D: -
J: TRBJ1-4
V: TRBV5-6
DNA: TGTGCCAGCAGCTTTCTACCGAACGGGGGGCTGACTAATGAAAAACTGTTTTTT
CDR3: CASSFLPNGGLTNEKLFF

size: -
D: -
J: TRBJ2-3
V: TRBV5-6
DNA: TGTGCCAGCAGCTTTCAGACAGATACGCAGTATTTT
CDR3: CASSFQTDTQYF

size: -
D: -
J: TRBJ2-3
V: TRBV9
DNA: TGTGCCAGCAGCGTATATCCTAGCGGCACAGATACGCAGTATTTT
CDR3: CASSVYPSGTDTQYF

size: many
D: -
J: TRBJ2-7
V: TRBV14
DNA: TGTGCCAGCAGCCATTACGAGCAGTACTTC
CDR3: CASSHYEQYF

size: -
D: TRBD1
J: TRBJ1-5
V: TRBV19
DNA: TGTGCCAGTAGTATACCTCAGGGGGCCCGTGAGCCCCAGCATTTT
CDR3: CASSIPQGAREPQHF

size: -
D: -
J: TRBJ1-2
V: TRBV13
DNA: TGTGCCAGCAGCTCCCGCGGGGCGTATGGCTACACCTTC
CDR3: CASSSRGAYGYTF

size: -
D: -
J: TRBJ1-5
V: TRBV2
DNA: TGTGCCAGCAATTGGTATTCGGGACAGCCCCAGCATTTT
CDR3: CASNWYSGQPQHF

size: -
D: -
J: TRBJ2-2
V: TRBV4-1
DNA: TGCGCCAGCAGCCAAGCTGAAGGGTTCCGGGAGCTGTTTTTT
CDR3: CASSQAEGFRELFF

size: -
D: -
J: TRBJ1-1
V: TRBV7-2
DNA: TGTGCCAGCAGCTTAGAGGTCGGGGGGCGCACTGAAGCTTTCTTT
CDR3: CASSLEVGGRTEAFF

size: -
D: -
J: TRBJ1-3
V: TRBV30
DNA: TGTGCCTGGAGTGTAATGAACACCATATATTTT
CDR3: CAWSVMNTIYF

size: -
D: -
J: TRBJ1-2
V: TRBV6-5
DNA: TGTGCCAGCATGGGAGGGGACTCTAACTATGGCTACACCTTC
CDR3: CASMGGDSNYGYTF

size: -
D: -
J: TRBJ2-1
V: TRBV9
DNA: TGTGCCAGCAGCACCCAGTACAATGAGCAGTTCTTC
CDR3: CASSTQYNEQFF

size: -
D: -
J: TRBJ1-2
V: TRBV21-1
DNA: TGTGCCAGCAGCTTTGAGGGACAGGGCCGGGGAGGCTACACCTTC
CDR3: CASSFEGQGRGGYTF

size: -
D: -
J: TRBJ1-1
V: TRBV4-2
DNA: TGTGCCAGCAGCCTCCAGGGTGCCACTGAAGCTTTCTTT
CDR3: CASSLQGATEAFF

size: -
D: -
J: TRBJ2-3
V: TRBV11-2
DNA: TGTGCCAGCAGCTTAGAGTCCCCAGATACGCAGTATTTT
CDR3: CASSLESPDTQYF

size: -
D: -
J: TRBJ1-2
V: TRBV7-9
DNA: TGTGCCAGCAGCTTAGGAGGGGACTATGGCTACACCTTC
CDR3: CASSLGGDYGYTF

size: -
D: TRBD2
J: TRBJ2-6
V: TRBV6-4
DNA: TGTGCCAGCAGTGAATGGCTAGCGGGCCCCTCTGGGGCCAACGTCCTGACTTTC
CDR3: CASSEWLAGPSGANVLTF

size: -
D: -
J: TRBJ1-6
V: TRBV7-2
DNA: TGTGCCAGCAGCTTACTCGAACGATCACCCCTCCACTTT
CDR3: CASSLLERSPLHF

size: -
D: -
J: TRBJ2-1
V: TRBV7-2
DNA: TGTGCCAGCAGCTCCGTGCGCTACAATGAGCAGTTCTTC
CDR3: CASSSVRYNEQFF

size: -
D: -
J: TRBJ1-1
V: TRBV5-4
DNA: TGTGCCAGCAGCTCCCCTGCAGAGAATCGGGGAAACACTGAAGCTTTCTTT
CDR3: CASSSPAENRGNTEAFF

size: -
D: -
J: TRBJ2-7
V: TRBV28
DNA: TGTGCCAGCAGTTTTCCAGGGGCCGAGCAGTACTTC
CDR3: CASSFPGAEQYF

size: -
D: -
J: TRBJ1-2
V: TRBV7-8
DNA: TGTGCCAGCAGCTTAGAGGGGAATGGCTACACCTTC
CDR3: CASSLEGNGYTF

size: -
D: -
J: TRBJ1-1
V: TRBV6-2/TRBV6-3
DNA: TGTGCCAGCAGTTTCACCCAGGAAGTAGTTTTTGAAGCTTTCTTT
CDR3: CASSFTQEVVFEAFF

size: -
D: -
J: TRBJ1-4
V: TRBV6-5
DNA: TGTGCCAGCTCCCTGACGGAATCAACTAATGAAAAACTGTTTTTT
CDR3: CASSLTESTNEKLFF

size: -
D: -
J: TRBJ2-2
V: TRBV7-2
DNA: TGTGCCAGCAGCTTAGGGTCCGGGGCGGGCACCGGGGAGCTGTTTTTT
CDR3: CASSLGSGAGTGELFF

size: few
D: -
J: TRBJ2-1
V: TRBV4-3
DNA: TGCGCCAGCAGCCAAGATTTCGGGGGGCGAATTCACGATGAGCAGTTCTTC
CDR3: CASSQDFGGRIHDEQFF

size: -
D: -
J: TRBJ2-1
V: TRBV10-1
DNA: TGCGCCAGCAGTGATTTGGGTTCCGATGAGCAGTTCTTC
CDR3: CASSDLGSDEQFF

size: once
D: TRBD2
J: TRBJ2-2
V: TRBV4-3
DNA: TGCGCCAGCAGCCAAGTGCCGGGACTAGCGGGGGGGCACACCGGGGAGCTGTTTTTT
CDR3: CASSQVPGLAGGHTGELFF

size: -
D: -
J: TRBJ2-2
V: TRBV7-3
DNA: TGTGCCAGCAGCTTAGTTAATGGGGCCGGGGAGCTGTTTTTT
CDR3: CASSLVNGAGELFF

size: -
D: -
J: TRBJ1-1
V: TRBV20-1
DNA: TGCAGTGCTAGTCATACTGAAGCTTTCTTT
CDR3: CSASHTEAFF

size: few
D: -
J: TRBJ2-2
V: TRBV19
DNA: TGTGCCAGTAGTCCGACAGGAGCGAACACCGGGGAGCTGTTTTTT
CDR3: CASSPTGANTGELFF

size: -
D: TRBD2
J: TRBJ2-7
V: TRBV3-1/TRBV3-2
DNA: TGTGCCAGCACCCCCAGGTGGGCTAGCGGGAGCCACGAGCAGTACTTC
CDR3: CASTPRWASGSHEQYF

size: few
D: -
J: TRBJ1-4
V: TRBV5-1
DNA: TGCGCCAGCAGCTTTGGTAACCTTAACGAAAAACTGTTTTTT
CDR3: CASSFGNLNEKLFF

size: -
D: -
J: TRBJ2-1
V: TRBV5-8
DNA: TGTGCCAGCAGCTTGGAGGTTGAACTTAAGCAGTTCTTC
CDR3: CASSLEVELKQFF

size: -
D: -
J: TRBJ1-3
V: TRBV9
DNA: TGTGCCAGCAGCGTAGCCTTGTCCTCTGGAAACACCATATATTTT
CDR3: CASSVALSSGNTIYF

size: -
D: -
J: TRBJ1-1
V: TRBV28
DNA: TGTGCCAGCAGTTTTTGGGGGGTTGATGGCACTGAAGCTTTCTTT
CDR3: CASSFWGVDGTEAFF

size: -
D: -
J: TRBJ1-2
V: TRBV6-1
DNA: TGTGCCAGCAGTGAGGGAACTAACTATGGCTACACCTTC
CDR3: CASSEGTNYGYTF

size: -
D: -
J: TRBJ2-2
V: TRBV11-3
DNA: TGTGCCACCACATCGGACTACAACACCGGGGAGCTGTTTTTT
CDR3: CATTSDYNTGELFF

size: -
D: -
J: TRBJ2-1
V: TRBV5-1
DNA: TGCGCCAGCAGCTTGTTTACTAGCAGCGACAATGAGCAGTTCTTC
CDR3: CASSLFTSSDNEQFF

size: -
D: -
J: TRBJ2-3
V: TRBV7-2
DNA: TGTGCCAGTAGTGAGGGGCTCGGGATAGATACGCAGTATTTT
CDR3: CASSEGLGIDTQYF

size: -
D: -
J: TRBJ1-6
V: TRBV2
DNA: TGTGCCAGCAGTGATGTAGGAGGCCTCTGGTATAATTCACCCCTCCACTTT
CDR3: CASSDVGGLWYNSPLHF

size: -
D: TRBD1
J: TRBJ1-5
V: TRBV7-2
DNA: TGTGCCAGCAGTGACAGGGATCAGCCCCAGCATTTT
CDR3: CASSDRDQPQHF

size: -
D: -
J: TRBJ2-6
V: TRBV10-3
DNA: TGTGCCATCAGTGAGCATTTCTCGCATCCTGGGGCCAACGTCCTGACTTTC
CDR3: CAISEHFSHPGANVLTF

size: once
D: -
J: TRBJ1-2
V: TRBV9
DNA: TGTGCCAGCAGCGTAGAGGGGGGAAATGGCTACACCTTC
CDR3: CASSVEGGNGYTF

size: -
D: -
J: TRBJ2-3
V: TRBV24-1
DNA: TGTGCCACCAGTGATCCGCTCGGGGCGAGGGATACGCAGTATTTT
CDR3: CATSDPLGARDTQYF

size: -
D: TRBD2
J: TRBJ2-1
V: TRBV9
DNA: TGTGCCAGCAGCGCCGGGACTAGTGACAATGAGCAGTTCTTC
CDR3: CASSAGTSDNEQFF

size: -
D: TRBD2
J: TRBJ2-2
V: TRBV5-6
DNA: TGTGCCAGCAGCTTGCCAGGACTAGAAAACACCGGGGAGCTGTTTTTT
CDR3: CASSLPGLENTGELFF

size: -
D: -
J: TRBJ2-2
V: TRBV11-3
DNA: TGTGCCAGCACCCACACCGGGGAGCTGTTTTTT
CDR3: CASTHTGELFF

size: -
D: -
J: TRBJ1-1
V: TRBV27
DNA: TGTGCCAGCAAACGGCGGGCTGAAGCTTTCTTT
CDR3: CASKRRAEAFF

size: -
D: -
J: TRBJ1-3
V: TRBV7-9
DNA: TGTGCCAGCAGCTTTTTGGGGGCTGGAAACACCATATATTTT
CDR3: CASSFLGAGNTIYF

size: few
D: TRBD2
J: TRBJ2-7
V: TRBV10-3
DNA: TGTGCCATCAGGGGACTAGCGGGCTCCTACGAGCAGTACTTC
CDR3: CAIRGLAGSYEQYF